A selection of T cell receptor beta chains follows, all from one sample in a study of memory CD4+ T cells and cytomegalovirus serostatus. Some clones are missing from TCRdb's copy, which holds only in-frame ones; the method was immunoSEQ multiplex PCR. Of 80,000 or so clones listed, around four fifths are singletons. Sequencing used memory CD4+ T cells from blood. The receptors stem from an adult in good health and CMV-seropositive. Each CDR3 is given with its conserved first and last residue. A D gene is named only where the DNA matches it firmly. Rows give clone size only sometimes, using once, few, many, or a class for an expanded clone.

abundance	v_gene	j_gene	d_gene	CDR3aa	CDR3nt
NA	TRBV5-1	TRBJ2-2	NA	CASSRPGSGELFF	TGCGCCAGCAGTCGACCAGGATCCGGGGAGCTGTTTTTT
NA	TRBV15	TRBJ2-3	TRBD2	CATSRGWTSGRGTDTQYF	TGTGCCACCAGCAGAGGCTGGACTAGCGGGAGGGGCACAGATACGCAGTATTTT
NA	TRBV19	TRBJ1-2	NA	CASSTPRARYGYTF	TGTGCCAGTAGCACCCCCCGGGCTCGCTATGGCTACACCTTC
NA	TRBV9	TRBJ1-2	TRBD1	CASSLTGEGYTF	TGTGCCAGCAGCTTGACAGGGGAAGGCTACACCTTC
NA	TRBV4-1	TRBJ2-1	NA	CASSQEGTLPYNEQFF	TGCGCCAGCAGCCAAGAAGGGACCCTACCCTACAATGAGCAGTTCTTC
few	TRBV28	TRBJ2-1	NA	CASRIPRGLGEQFF	TGTGCCAGCAGGATTCCTAGGGGGTTGGGTGAGCAGTTCTTC
NA	TRBV7-2	TRBJ2-1	TRBD2	CASSLGRDFYNEQFF	TGTGCCAGCAGCCTAGGGAGGGACTTCTACAATGAGCAGTTCTTC
NA	TRBV4-3	TRBJ2-1	NA	CASSQGRGSEQFF	TGCGCCAGCAGCCAAGGAAGGGGTAGTGAGCAGTTCTTC
NA	TRBV10-3	TRBJ1-5	NA	CAISDSGTSNQPQHF	TGTGCCATCAGTGATTCAGGGACTAGCAATCAGCCCCAGCATTTT
NA	TRBV11-2	TRBJ1-1	NA	CASSLNPDPNTEAFF	TGTGCCAGCAGCTTAAATCCAGACCCTAACACTGAAGCTTTCTTT
few	TRBV7-8	TRBJ2-1	TRBD2	CASSFQGKLAGAVNEQFF	TGTGCCAGCAGCTTCCAAGGTAAACTAGCGGGAGCAGTAAATGAGCAGTTCTTC
once	TRBV11-2	TRBJ2-6	NA	CASSFSGPGANVLTF	TGTGCCAGCAGCTTTTCGGGGCCTGGGGCCAACGTCCTGACTTTC
NA	TRBV6-1	TRBJ1-2	NA	CASSELGPADGYTF	TGTGCCAGCAGTGAACTGGGACCCGCGGACGGCTACACCTTC
few	TRBV7-2	TRBJ1-5	NA	CASSADLLSPQHF	TGTGCCAGCAGCGCGGACTTACTGTCGCCCCAGCATTTT
NA	TRBV14	TRBJ1-1	NA	CASSQDPRWNTEAFF	TGTGCCAGCAGCCAAGACCCGAGATGGAACACTGAAGCTTTCTTT
many	TRBV30	TRBJ1-1	TRBD1	CAYRGGQGGRTEAFF	TGTGCCTATAGAGGGGGACAGGGGGGAAGGACTGAAGCTTTCTTT
medium-sized	TRBV13	TRBJ1-1	NA	CASSLRGRNTEAFF	TGTGCCAGCAGCTTAAGGGGCAGGAACACTGAAGCTTTCTTT
NA	TRBV6-6	TRBJ1-5	NA	CASAGWGNQPQHF	TGTGCCAGCGCAGGTTGGGGCAATCAGCCCCAGCATTTT
NA	TRBV28	TRBJ2-5	TRBD2	CASSTGLEETQYF	TGTGCCAGCAGTACGGGACTAGAAGAGACCCAGTACTTC
NA	TRBV6-5	TRBJ2-1	NA	CASSGHRRNEQFF	TGTGCCAGCAGTGGACATAGGCGTAATGAGCAGTTCTTC
NA	TRBV5-6	TRBJ2-1	TRBD2	CASSAGTSGYNEQFF	TGTGCCAGCAGCGCCGGGACTAGCGGGTACAATGAGCAGTTCTTC
NA	TRBV28	TRBJ1-4	TRBD1	CASSLNRGDEKLFF	TGTGCCAGCAGTTTGAACAGGGGGGATGAAAAACTGTTTTTT
NA	TRBV27	TRBJ2-5	NA	CASSQGDETQYF	TGTGCCAGCAGCCAAGGAGACGAGACCCAGTACTTC
NA	TRBV15	TRBJ2-4	NA	CATSRDAGGRNIQYF	TGTGCCACCAGCAGAGATGCAGGAGGTCGAAACATTCAGTACTTC
NA	TRBV30	TRBJ2-1	TRBD2	CAWSVLGGSSKNEQFF	TGTGCCTGGAGTGTACTGGGCGGGAGCTCTAAAAATGAGCAGTTCTTC
NA	TRBV5-1	TRBJ2-1	NA	CASSFDSTSSYNEQFF	TGCGCCAGCAGCTTTGACAGTACGAGCTCCTACAATGAGCAGTTCTTC
NA	TRBV19	TRBJ1-5	TRBD1	CATQGTAINQPQHF	TGTGCCACACAGGGGACAGCCATCAATCAGCCCCAGCATTTT
NA	TRBV7-2	TRBJ2-5	NA	CASSLKETQYF	TGTGCCAGCAGCTTAAAGGAGACCCAGTACTTC
NA	TRBV5-4	TRBJ2-6	TRBD1	CASRDWDRGSFFSGANVLTF	TGTGCCAGCAGGGACTGGGACAGGGGCTCCTTTTTCTCTGGGGCCAACGTCCTGACTTTC
medium-sized	TRBV28	TRBJ1-2	NA	CASSLRGVWGVSGYTF	TGTGCCAGCAGTTTACGAGGCGTTTGGGGGGTGAGTGGCTACACCTTC
medium-sized	TRBV6-1	TRBJ1-5	TRBD1	CASSAHRGPSNQPQHF	TGTGCCAGCAGTGCCCACAGGGGACCTAGCAATCAGCCCCAGCATTTT
NA	TRBV18	TRBJ2-5	NA	CASSRTDGQETQYF	TGTGCCAGCTCACGGACAGATGGCCAAGAGACCCAGTACTTC
NA	TRBV27	TRBJ1-4	NA	CASSFSGFEKLFF	TGTGCCAGCAGTTTTTCAGGGTTCGAAAAACTGTTTTTT
NA	TRBV27	TRBJ1-5	NA	CASNRTYDQPQHF	TGTGCCAGCAACAGGACTTATGATCAGCCCCAGCATTTT
NA	TRBV30	TRBJ2-3	NA	CAWSVGGTQYF	TGTGCCTGGAGTGTCGGGGGAACGCAGTATTTT
NA	TRBV9	TRBJ2-1	NA	CASSVGDGEQFF	TGTGCCAGCAGCGTAGGGGACGGTGAGCAGTTCTTC
few	TRBV2	TRBJ2-5	TRBD2	CASSLGGGNRETQYF	TGTGCCAGCAGTCTTGGCGGGGGAAATCGAGAGACCCAGTACTTC
NA	TRBV6-1	TRBJ1-1	NA	CAVASGGATEAFF	TGTGCAGTTGCTTCGGGGGGTGCAACTGAAGCTTTCTTT
few	TRBV6-1	TRBJ1-2	NA	CASSQGANYGYTF	TGTGCCAGCAGCCAGGGCGCTAACTATGGCTACACCTTC
NA	TRBV7-9	TRBJ2-5	NA	CASSLLGETQYF	TGTGCCAGCAGCTTACTCGGAGAGACCCAGTACTTC
few	TRBV5-6	TRBJ2-2	NA	CASSLEGSGAQDTGELFF	TGTGCCAGCAGCTTGGAGGGCTCGGGAGCCCAGGACACCGGGGAGCTGTTTTTT
NA	TRBV5-1	TRBJ2-2	TRBD2	CASSPRSGGATGELFF	TGCGCCAGCAGCCCCAGAAGCGGGGGGGCGACCGGGGAGCTGTTTTTT
NA	TRBV5-6	TRBJ1-2	TRBD1	CASSQTGMGGYTF	TGTGCCAGCAGCCAGACAGGGATGGGGGGCTACACCTTC
NA	TRBV19	TRBJ1-3	NA	CASRTGRTANTIYF	TGTGCCAGTAGGACCGGTCGGACAGCCAACACCATATATTTT
NA	TRBV6-1	TRBJ2-1	NA	CASSVLGGSEQFF	TGTGCCAGCAGTGTACTAGGCGGTAGTGAGCAGTTCTTC
NA	TRBV14	TRBJ1-1	TRBD1	CASSQDLGTGINTEAFF	TGTGCCAGCAGCCAAGATCTCGGGACAGGGATAAACACTGAAGCTTTCTTT
NA	TRBV6-6	TRBJ2-1	TRBD2	CASRRLAGGGNEQFF	TGTGCCAGCAGAAGACTAGCGGGAGGCGGGAATGAGCAGTTCTTC
once	TRBV2	TRBJ2-1	TRBD2	CASRSGLAGVSNEQFF	TGTGCCAGCAGATCCGGACTAGCGGGAGTTAGCAATGAGCAGTTCTTC
NA	TRBV7-9	TRBJ1-5	TRBD1	CASSPGGSNQPQHF	TGTGCCAGCAGCCCAGGGGGTAGCAATCAGCCCCAGCATTTT
NA	TRBV5-4	TRBJ1-1	NA	CASSRTVRGTEAFF	TGTGCCAGCAGCCGGACAGTGCGGGGCACTGAAGCTTTCTTT
NA	TRBV7-2	TRBJ1-2	NA	CASRPRSGGGGGAGYTF	TGTGCCAGCAGACCGCGTTCGGGGGGCGGAGGAGGAGCAGGCTACACCTTC
NA	TRBV7-2	TRBJ2-1	NA	CASSLDMSYNEQFF	TGTGCCAGCAGCCTGGACATGAGCTACAATGAGCAGTTCTTC
NA	TRBV13	TRBJ1-2	NA	CASSLVEGGYTF	TGTGCCAGCAGCTTAGTTGAGGGGGGCTACACCTTC
NA	TRBV11-2	TRBJ1-1	NA	CASSPTWARAEAFF	TGTGCCAGCAGCCCGACGTGGGCCCGGGCTGAAGCTTTCTTT
NA	TRBV7-9	TRBJ1-1	NA	CASSFGGDPFTEAFF	TGTGCCAGCAGCTTTGGCGGGGATCCATTCACTGAAGCTTTCTTT
NA	TRBV15	TRBJ2-4	NA	CATSGRGRQAKNIQYF	TGTGCCACCAGCGGCCGGGGGCGACAGGCCAAAAACATTCAGTACTTC
NA	TRBV7-9	TRBJ1-2	NA	CASSLTGQSYGYTF	TGTGCCAGCAGCTTAACCGGGCAGAGCTATGGCTACACCTTC
few	TRBV5-6	TRBJ1-1	TRBD1	CASTKRTGSGEAFF	TGTGCCAGCACCAAACGGACAGGTTCGGGTGAAGCTTTCTTT
once	TRBV7-2	TRBJ1-4	TRBD1	CASSSGTGGGLTNEKLFF	TGTGCCAGCAGCTCAGGGACAGGGGGTGGTTTAACTAATGAAAAACTGTTTTTT
NA	TRBV11-3	TRBJ2-3	NA	CASSPRQGGEDTQYF	TGTGCCAGCAGCCCGAGACAGGGAGGTGAAGATACGCAGTATTTT